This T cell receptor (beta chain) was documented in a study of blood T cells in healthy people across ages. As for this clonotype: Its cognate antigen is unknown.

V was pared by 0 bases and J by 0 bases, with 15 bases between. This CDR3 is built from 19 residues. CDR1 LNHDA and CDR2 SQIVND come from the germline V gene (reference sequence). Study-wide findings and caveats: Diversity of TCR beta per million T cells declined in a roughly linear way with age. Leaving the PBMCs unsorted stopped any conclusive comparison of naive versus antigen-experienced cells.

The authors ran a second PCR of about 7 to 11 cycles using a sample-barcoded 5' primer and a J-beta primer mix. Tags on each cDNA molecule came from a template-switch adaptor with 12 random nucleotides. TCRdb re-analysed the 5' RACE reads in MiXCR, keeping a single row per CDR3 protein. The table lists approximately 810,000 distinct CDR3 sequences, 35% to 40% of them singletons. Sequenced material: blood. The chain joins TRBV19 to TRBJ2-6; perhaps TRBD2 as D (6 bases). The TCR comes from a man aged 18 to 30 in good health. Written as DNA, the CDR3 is TGTGCCAGTAGTATAGACGGGGGTGAATGGGACTCTGGGGCCAACGTCCTGACTTTC. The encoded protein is CASSIDGGEWDSGANVLTF. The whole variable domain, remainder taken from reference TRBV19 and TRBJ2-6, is DGGITQSPKYLFRKEGQNVTLSCEQNLNHDAMYWYRQDPGQGLRLIYYSQIVNDFQKGDIAEGYSVSREKKESFPLTVTSAQKNPTAFYLCASSIDGGEWDSGANVLTFGAGSRLTVL.